The present T cell receptor beta chain was sequenced within a study of T-cell memory formation after mild COVID-19. Study findings and constraints: CD4+ contracting clones were found mainly in CM and EM, and CD8+ ones in EMRA.

This clonotype was detected only a few times. Its cognate antigen is unknown. From 5'RACE with constant-segment primers came TCR alpha and TCR beta cDNA libraries that carried sample barcodes and UMIs. TCRdb called the 5' RACE reads again in MiXCR, with one record for every CDR3 protein. The repertoire consists of approximately 500,000 distinct CDR3 sequences, with around a quarter occurring once and the leading ten covering around 12%. The CDR3 is 18 residues long. Trimming pared 0 bases from V and 6 bases from J, leaving 21 bases between. CDR1 SGHDN and CDR2 FVKESK come from the germline V gene. This chain connects TRBV14 to TRBJ2-1; D might be TRBD1 or TRBD2, each matching 6 bases. Sequenced input: PBMCs or a T cell subset sorted from them (not recorded which). This receptor was identified in an adult woman who had mild COVID-19 (a few samples of this study predate the infection). Cell type and time point are not known. CDR3 nucleotide sequence: TGTGCCAGCAGCCAAGATAGGTTTTGGAGAGGAGGGGGCAATGAGCAGTTCTTC. It translates to CASSQDRFWRGGGNEQFF.